Shown below are 27 T cell receptor beta chains from a single sample sequenced in a study of cytomegalovirus exposure and HLA in healthy donors. This PCR relied on a set of 60 Vbeta primers and 13 Jbeta primers. Repertoires were generated with immunoSEQ multiplex PCR, while TCRdb's copy carries only in-frame clones and drops some. The sample consists of approximately 120,000 clones, 81% of them appearing once. The sample comprised PBMCs. These receptors were taken from a young man in good health and CMV-seropositive.

This chain connects TRBV5-1 to TRBJ2-5, with D possibly being TRBD1 (6 bases). Trimming pared 5 bases from V and 4 bases from J, leaving 12 bases between. This CDR3 has 13 amino acids. Germline V gives CDR1 SGHRS, CDR2 YFSETQ. CDR3 residues: CASRLPGVETQYF. The DNA of the CDR3 is TGCGCCAGCAGGTTACCAGGGGTAGAGACCCAGTACTTC.

J is TRBJ1-5 and V is TRBV5-6; a possible D gene is TRBD1 (5 bases). This CDR3 contains 14 residues. Trimming took off 3 bases at V and 3 bases at J, with 10 bases between the two ends. Per germline, CDR1 SGHDT and CDR2 YYEEEE. The CDR3, as DNA: TGTGCCAGCAGCTGGGGCCCTATCAATCAGCCCCAGCATTTT. This encodes CASSWGPINQPQHF.

The chain joins TRBV11-2 to TRBJ1-3; D is uncertain. Germline V gene lookup returns CDR1 SGHAT and CDR2 FQNNGV. CDR3 size: 13 residues. Trimming removed 3 bases from V and 3 bases from J, with 6 bases in between. This CDR3 is CASSLTNGNTIYF. The CDR3 DNA reads TGTGCCAGCAGCTTGACAAATGGAAACACCATATATTTT.

This clone was detected only a few times. The gene calls are TRBV4-3 and TRBJ2-7; 11 nucleotides line up with TRBD2. Germline CDR1 and CDR2: LGHNA and YSLEER. V lost 2 bases and J lost 6; bases outside the gene matches: 9. This CDR3 is built from 16 residues. The CDR3 region is CASSQSTSGSFSEQYF. In nucleotides, the CDR3 is TGCGCCAGCAGCCAATCCACTAGCGGGAGTTTTTCCGAGCAGTACTTC.

This rearrangement joins TRBV27 to TRBJ2-6, with 9 bases aligning to TRBD1. This CDR3 region has 18 residues. Germline CDR1 and CDR2: MNHEY and SMNVEV (reference sequence). The J segment lost 1 base and the V segment lost 5 bases, leaving 9 bases of the junction unmatched. In nucleotides, the CDR3 is TGTGCCAGCAGTCTACTACCGGGACAGGGTTCTGGGGCCAACGTCCTGACTTTC. The encoded protein is CASSLLPGQGSGANVLTF.

This sequence joins TRBV15 and TRBJ1-5; TRBD1 matches at 7 bases. Germline values: CDR1 LNHNV, CDR2 YYDKDF (reference sequence). V gave up 0 bases and J gave up 6 bases; unmatched junction bases: 14. This CDR3 has 18 amino acids. The chain's CDR3 is CATSRDIGNRGGTQPQHF. CDR3 coding DNA: TGTGCCACCAGCAGAGATATTGGTAACAGGGGAGGAACTCAGCCCCAGCATTTT.

Here the CDR3 DNA reads TGTGCCAGCAGCTTACTCGGACTAGCGGGGTCTAGCGGGCAGTACTTC. Protein sequence: CASSLLGLAGSSGQYF. The chain couples TRBV7-8 to TRBJ2-7; 12 bases map to TRBD2. CDR3 size: 16 residues. The ends lost 2 bases at V and 9 bases at J; junction bases unmatched: 11. Germline CDR1 reads SGHVS; CDR2 reads FQNEAQ.

V and J are TRBV2 and TRBJ1-6, with D tentatively TRBD1 (6 bases). CDR3 size: 17 residues. Trimming shortened V by 2 bases and J by 4 bases, and 15 bases separated the two germline ends. Germline assignment: CDR1 SNHLY and CDR2 FYNNEI. The CDR3 DNA sequence: TGTGCCAGCAGTGAAACAGGGCCCGGGTCTTATAATTCACCCCTCCACTTT. This sequence encodes CASSETGPGSYNSPLHF.

V and J are TRBV30 and TRBJ2-2, with D perhaps matching TRBD2 (5 bases). There are 14 residues in the CDR3. V dropped 3 bases and J dropped 5 bases, with 13 bases sitting between them. Germline loops: CDR1 GTSNPN, CDR2 SVGIG (reference sequence). This chain's CDR3 is CAWRRPTGTGELFF. The CDR3 DNA follows: TGTGCCTGGAGAAGACCTACGGGGACCGGGGAGCTGTTTTTT.

The chain is built from TRBV7-9 and TRBJ1-2, with D perhaps matching TRBD1 (6 bases). Germline V lookup: CDR1 SEHNR, CDR2 FQNEAQ (reference sequence). This CDR3 is built from 13 residues. V was cut by 6 bases and J by 5 bases, with 13 bases left in between. CDR3 loop: CASSPPGQYGYTF. In nucleotides, the CDR3 is TGTGCCAGCAGTCCTCCGGGACAATATGGCTACACCTTC.

This clone was seen only once. The chain employs TRBV19 and TRBJ1-5; TRBD1 matches at 8 bases. This CDR3 is built from 15 residues. The germline V gene has CDR1 LNHDA and CDR2 SQIVND (reference sequence). V lost 6 bases, J lost 1 base, and 5 bases stayed unmatched. The CDR3 loop reads CASSPTGESNQPQHF. The CDR3 coding sequence is TGTGCCAGTAGCCCGACAGGGGAAAGCAATCAGCCCCAGCATTTT. The full variable domain, completed using reference TRBV19 and TRBJ1-5, is DGGITQSPKYLFRKEGQNVTLSCEQNLNHDAMYWYRQDPGQGLRLIYYSQIVNDFQKGDIAEGYSVSREKKESFPLTVTSAQKNPTAFYLCASSPTGESNQPQHFGDGTRLSIL.

The rearrangement joins TRBV5-6 to TRBJ1-2; 7 bases map to TRBD1. The germline V gene has CDR1 SGHDT and CDR2 YYEEEE. The CDR3 has 14 residues. V lost 9 bases, J lost 6 bases, and 14 bases stayed unmatched. The CDR3 bases are TGTGCCACGACGACAGGGTTGGGGTTGCATGGCTACACCTTC. Translation: CATTTGLGLHGYTF.

This chain links TRBV5-6 with TRBJ1-1; D remains ambiguous. V was shortened by 1 base and J by 0 bases, with 10 bases between the two germline ends. Germline V lookup: CDR1 SGHDT, CDR2 YYEEEE. This CDR3 comprises 15 residues. The CDR3 sequence is CASSLLVSMNTEAFF. DNA of the CDR3: TGTGCCAGCAGCTTGCTTGTGTCTATGAACACTGAAGCTTTCTTT.

The J gene is TRBJ1-5, the V gene TRBV7-9; 10 bases fit TRBD1. The junction had 7 bases not matched to a gene; V was cut back by 2 bases and J by 6 bases. CDR1 and CDR2 from the germline V gene are SEHNR and FQNEAQ (reference sequence). The CDR3 spans 16 residues. The CDR3 sequence is CASSLQGTGESQPQHF. The CDR3 nucleotides read TGTGCCAGCAGCTTACAAGGGACAGGGGAAAGTCAGCCCCAGCATTTT.

The V gene is TRBV6-1, the J gene TRBJ1-6; 12 nucleotides match TRBD1. CDR3 length: 15 residues. J gave up 7 bases and V 9 bases, and 7 bases lay outside the gene matches. Germline values: CDR1 MNHNS, CDR2 SASEGT. CDR3 bases: TGTGCCAGTGCGGGACAGGGGGCGGGAAATTCACCCCTCCACTTT. Its translation: CASAGQGAGNSPLHF.

The chain couples TRBV10-3 to TRBJ2-3; 7 bases agree with TRBD2. The V gene's germline CDR1 is ENHRY and CDR2 SYGVKD. The CDR3 sequence is 13 residues long. The J segment lost 4 bases and the V segment lost 8 bases, leaving 6 bases of the junction unmatched. The CDR3 nucleotides are TGTGCCATCTCGACTAGCCTCGCAGATACGCAGTATTTT. Protein: CAISTSLADTQYF.

The V gene is TRBV11-2, the J gene TRBJ1-3; 7 nucleotides agree with TRBD1. CDR1 and CDR2 from the germline V gene are SGHAT and FQNNGV. The CDR3 extends over 18 amino acids. V trimming: 3 bases; J trimming: 2 bases; junction bases outside the gene matches: 13. CDR3 region: CASSLTLTRQGAGNTIYF. The CDR3 DNA follows: TGTGCCAGCAGCTTGACCTTAACCCGACAGGGCGCTGGAAACACCATATATTTT.

The rearrangement joins TRBV19 to TRBJ1-2; 9 nucleotides line up with TRBD1. This CDR3 has 15 residues. The trim removed 5 bases at V and 4 bases at J, leaving 8 bases unmatched. Germline CDR1 is LNHDA and CDR2 is SQIVND (reference sequence). The CDR3 spells CASSAGQGPVYGYTF. As DNA, the CDR3 is TGTGCCAGTAGTGCAGGACAGGGGCCCGTCTATGGCTACACCTTC.

This chain joins TRBV10-1 and TRBJ2-3; D possibly corresponds to TRBD2 (5 bases). Trimming left V 0 bases short and J 5 bases short, with 12 bases between. Germline values: CDR1 WNHNN, CDR2 SYGVQD (reference sequence). This CDR3 region has 15 residues. The CDR3 reads CASSESNPGRDTQYF. The CDR3 DNA reads as TGCGCCAGCAGTGAGTCTAACCCGGGGAGAGATACGCAGTATTTT.

A few counts support this clone. The chain recombines TRBV10-1 with TRBJ2-1, with D perhaps matching TRBD2 (5 bases). CDR1 and CDR2 (germline): WNHNN, SYGVQD (reference sequence). The V end lost 3 bases, the J end lost 8 bases, and 11 bases lay between the germline ends. This CDR3 has 13 residues. CDR3 in DNA: TGCGCCAGCAGTGAAACGGGGATGGATGAGCAGTTCTTC. Translating gives CASSETGMDEQFF.

This CDR3 reads CASSVAWQGGNEQFF. In DNA, the CDR3 is TGTGCCAGCAGCGTAGCCTGGCAGGGAGGCAATGAGCAGTTCTTC. The V gene is TRBV9, the J gene TRBJ2-1; D is perhaps TRBD2 (6 bases). Germline V gives CDR1 SGDLS, CDR2 YYNGEE. The CDR3 sequence is 15 residues long. Trimming stripped 0 bases from V and 6 bases from J, with 13 bases between.

CDR3 coding DNA: TGTGCCAGTGCGGTACTAGCGAACACCGGGGAGCTGTTTTTT. Translation gives CASAVLANTGELFF. This chain joins TRBV6-4 and TRBJ2-2, with D possibly being TRBD2 (5 bases). Trimming left V 9 bases short and J 0 bases short, with 11 bases between. The length of the CDR3 is 14 residues. The germline CDR1 and CDR2 sequences are MRHNA and SNTAGT.

This clone is a singleton in its sample. The chain has TRBV28 and TRBJ2-3, with 9 bases aligning to TRBD1. This CDR3 region has 19 residues. J lost 2 bases, V lost 0 bases, and 12 bases had no gene match. Germline assignment: CDR1 MDHEN and CDR2 SYDVKM. CDR3 region: CASSLWGMIQGAPTDTQYF. The CDR3, as DNA: TGTGCCAGCAGTTTATGGGGGATGATACAGGGGGCTCCCACAGATACGCAGTATTTT.

DNA of the CDR3: TGTGCCAGTAGGGTATCAGGTAACACCGGGGAGCTGTTTTTT. It codes for CASRVSGNTGELFF. This chain connects TRBV19 to TRBJ2-2; D ambiguous. V lost 6 bases to trimming and J lost 2 bases, with 10 bases between them. This CDR3 region has 14 residues. From germline, CDR1 is LNHDA and CDR2 SQIVND (reference sequence).

As to this clone: At one of its ends the junction is not consistent with the germline gene, which may arise from a read error. The chain couples TRBV6-5 to TRBJ1-6; 7 nucleotides line up with TRBD1. Germline V gene sequence: CDR1 MNHEY, CDR2 SVGAGI. The CDR3 has 15 amino acids. CDR3 residues: CASRRTGGLDSPPHF. The DNA for the CDR3 is TGTGCCAGCAGAAGGACAGGCGGGTTGGATTCACCCCCCCACTTT.

The chain combines TRBV7-2 with TRBJ1-2; D gene unclear. Trimming took 2 bases from V and 0 from J, leaving 10 bases between them. CDR3 size: 15 residues. Germline V gene lookup returns CDR1 SGHTA and CDR2 FQGNSA. DNA of the CDR3: TGTGCCAGCAGCTTATCGCAGCGGACTAACTATGGCTACACCTTC. Translating gives CASSLSQRTNYGYTF.

V usage is TRBV14 and J usage is TRBJ1-2; D uncertain. Trimming stripped 3 bases from V and 8 bases from J, with 22 bases between. The CDR3 loop spans 16 amino acids. Germline CDR1 is SGHDN and CDR2 is FVKESK. The CDR3 region has the DNA TGTGCCAGCAGCCACAGGACGGGTCACGGGGTCGGGGGCTACACCTTC. Translation gives CASSHRTGHGVGGYTF.